The 12 T cell receptor beta chains below were found in one sample sequenced in a study of cytomegalovirus exposure and HLA in healthy donors. In the PCR, 60 Vbeta and 13 Jbeta primers were used. Some clones are missing from TCRdb's copy, which holds only in-frame ones; the method was immunoSEQ multiplex PCR. The sample includes some 100,000 clones, about 80% seen only once; the top ten take about 12%. Specimen: PBMCs. These receptors all stem from a woman aged 40-49 years in good health and CMV-seropositive.

The chain couples TRBV10-3 to TRBJ2-7; 8 bases align to TRBD2. Trimming took 6 bases from V and 7 from J; bases not matched to a gene: 8. The germline V gene encodes CDR1 ENHRY and CDR2 SYGVKD. The CDR3 is made up of 13 amino acids. CDR3: CAISYLQRGEQYF. Here the CDR3 DNA reads TGTGCCATCAGCTATTTACAGCGGGGGGAGCAGTACTTC.

Comments on this clone: The same CDR3 is also encoded by other DNA sequences in this sample. CDR3 sequence (DNA): TGCGCCAGCAGCTTAGGACAGGGAGGCAATCAGCCCCAGCATTTT. Protein: CASSLGQGGNQPQHF. This chain uses TRBV5-1 with TRBJ1-5, with TRBD1 identical over 8 bases. Germline V gene lookup returns CDR1 SGHRS and CDR2 YFSETQ. Trimming removed 2 bases from V and 2 bases from J; junction bases left unmatched: 3. The CDR3 is 15 amino acids.

V is TRBV15 and J is TRBJ2-3, with D tentatively TRBD2 (5 bases). CDR1 and CDR2 from the germline V gene are LNHNV and YYDKDF (reference sequence). The CDR3 loop spans 18 amino acids. The V gene lost 0 bases and the J gene lost 3 bases, with 19 bases spanning the gap. In DNA, the CDR3 is TGTGCCACCAGCAGAGATAAAGGGCCCAGAGGAGGTACAGATACGCAGTATTTT. This gives the protein CATSRDKGPRGGTDTQYF. The whole variable domain, remainder taken from reference TRBV15 and TRBJ2-3, is DAMVIQNPRYQVTQFGKPVTLSCSQTLNHNVMYWYQQKSSQAPKLLFHYYDKDFNNEADTPDNFQSRRPNTSFCFLDIRSPGLGDTAMYLCATSRDKGPRGGTDTQYFGPGTRLTVL.

This clone has just one count. This chain uses TRBV7-9 with TRBJ2-1; TRBD1 matches 7 bases. The V gene's germline CDR1 is SEHNR and CDR2 FQNEAQ (reference sequence). The CDR3 extends over 14 amino acids. The V gene end was trimmed by 1 base and the J gene end by 8 bases; junction bases not matched to a gene: 5. The CDR3 sequence is CASSLVRTGDEQFF. Written as DNA, the CDR3 is TGTGCCAGCAGCTTAGTTAGAACAGGGGATGAGCAGTTCTTC.

This clone has a handful of counts. The J gene is TRBJ1-1, the V gene TRBV29-1; possibly TRBD1 for D (6 bases). CDR3 length: 13 residues. Trimming left V 6 bases short and J 5 bases short, with 16 bases between. Germline V gene lookup returns CDR1 SQVTM and CDR2 ANQGSEA. The CDR3 DNA reads as TGCAGCGTCTTTCTGGGGGCTGAAACTGAAGCTTTCTTT. This encodes CSVFLGAETEAFF.

The chain combines TRBV9 with TRBJ2-7, with 10 nucleotides matching TRBD2. The germline CDR1 and CDR2 sequences are SGDLS and YYNGEE. The CDR3 runs to 19 residues. J was trimmed by 4 bases and V by 4 bases; bases with no gene match: 20. The CDR3 coding sequence is TGTGCCAGCAGCCCCCGGTTGACCCTGGCTAGCGGGGGATGGTACGAGCAGTACTTC. Its translation: CASSPRLTLASGGWYEQYF.

The CDR3 protein is CASQTTSTDTQYF. DNA of the CDR3: TGTGCCAGTCAAACGACAAGCACAGATACGCAGTATTTT. The chain employs TRBV2 and TRBJ2-3; D unclear. Germline lookup yields CDR1 SNHLY and CDR2 FYNNEI. This CDR3 spans 13 amino acids. V was shortened by 9 bases and J by 0 bases, with 10 bases between the two germline ends.

The chain joins TRBV2 to TRBJ1-4; a possible D gene is TRBD1 (6 bases). The CDR3 spans 15 residues. Germline CDR1 and CDR2: SNHLY and FYNNEI. V dropped 8 bases and J dropped 6 bases, with 19 bases sitting between them. The CDR3: CASSAERGAYEKLFF. The CDR3 DNA sequence: TGTGCCAGCTCCGCGGAGCGGGGGGCGTATGAAAAACTGTTTTTT.

This chain connects TRBV5-1 to TRBJ1-1; D is undetermined. Germline V gives CDR1 SGHRS, CDR2 YFSETQ. V was trimmed by 7 bases and J by 2 bases, leaving 15 bases between them. The CDR3 extends over 14 amino acids. The CDR3 DNA reads as TGCGCCAGCCGTAGAAGCATTCCCAACACTGAAGCTTTCTTT. Protein sequence: CASRRSIPNTEAFF.

The V gene is TRBV15, the J gene TRBJ2-1; a weak D match, TRBD1 (5 bases). The CDR3 spans 15 residues. Germline V gene lookup returns CDR1 LNHNV and CDR2 YYDKDF (reference sequence). V dropped 4 bases and J dropped 0 bases, with 10 bases sitting between them. Written as DNA, the CDR3 is TGTGCCACCAGCATCCAGGGAAGCTCCTACAATGAGCAGTTCTTC. This translates into CATSIQGSSYNEQFF.

This rearrangement joins TRBV28 to TRBJ1-6, with 9 bases fitting TRBD1. This CDR3 region has 14 residues. V trimming: 2 bases; J trimming: 10 bases; junction bases outside the gene matches: 3. Per germline, CDR1 MDHEN and CDR2 SYDVKM. CDR3 loop: CASSLTGGESPLHF. CDR3 nucleotide sequence: TGTGCCAGCAGTTTAACAGGGGGCGAATCACCCCTCCACTTT.

The chain uses TRBV2 and TRBJ1-1; no clear D gene. The CDR3 contains 11 residues. Trimming took off 8 bases at V and 8 bases at J, with 12 bases between the two ends. Germline assignment: CDR1 SNHLY and CDR2 FYNNEI. Here the CDR3 DNA reads TGTGCCAGCCGTCGTGGCGGGGAAGCTTTCTTT. Translated: CASRRGGEAFF.